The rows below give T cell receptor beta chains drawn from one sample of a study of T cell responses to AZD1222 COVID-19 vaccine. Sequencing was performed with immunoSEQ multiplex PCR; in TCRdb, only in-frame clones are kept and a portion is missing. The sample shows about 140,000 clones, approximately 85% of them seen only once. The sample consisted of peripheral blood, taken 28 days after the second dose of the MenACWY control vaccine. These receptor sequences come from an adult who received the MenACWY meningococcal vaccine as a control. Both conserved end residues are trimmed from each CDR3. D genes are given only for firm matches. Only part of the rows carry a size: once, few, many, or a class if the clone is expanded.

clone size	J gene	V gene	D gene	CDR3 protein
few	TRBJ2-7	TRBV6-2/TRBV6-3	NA	ASSITVGGPYEQY
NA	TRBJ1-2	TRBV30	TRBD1	AWTRTGSKYGYT
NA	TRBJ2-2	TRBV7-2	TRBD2	ASSPPGLAGFGELF
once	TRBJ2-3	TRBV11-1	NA	ASSRLSRGGDTQY
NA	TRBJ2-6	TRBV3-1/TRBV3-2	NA	ASSQDPGHTSGANVLT
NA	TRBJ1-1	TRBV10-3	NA	AILPGGSGEAF
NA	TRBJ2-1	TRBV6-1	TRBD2	ASSERAGAYNEQF
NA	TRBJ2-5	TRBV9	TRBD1	ASSPHGTGGETQY
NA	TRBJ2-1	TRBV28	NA	ASSLLGNEQF
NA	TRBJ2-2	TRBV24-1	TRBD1	ATSLGTGGVGELF
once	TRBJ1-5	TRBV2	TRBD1	ASRGTGNNQPQH
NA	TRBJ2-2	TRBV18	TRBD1	ASSPTRTGQTGELF
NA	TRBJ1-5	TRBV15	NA	ATSPDGVVNQPQH
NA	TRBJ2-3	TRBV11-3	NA	ASSRDSIDTQY
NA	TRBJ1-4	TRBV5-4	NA	ASSLGGREVNEKLF
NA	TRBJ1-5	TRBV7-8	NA	ASSLLDGRAGQPQH
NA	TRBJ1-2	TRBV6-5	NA	ASSPGRYGYT
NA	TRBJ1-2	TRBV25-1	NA	ASSYGTAYGYT
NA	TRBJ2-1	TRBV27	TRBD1	ATKPGQGSYNEQF
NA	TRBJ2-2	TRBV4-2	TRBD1	ASSQELGQGAGELF
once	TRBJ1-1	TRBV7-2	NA	ASSLDRWKTEAF
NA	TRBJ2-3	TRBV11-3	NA	ASSLLKFGQLTDTQY
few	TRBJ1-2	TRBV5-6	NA	ASTHVIERIRVGDYGYT
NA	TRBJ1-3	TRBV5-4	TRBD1	ASSLGPGQGILGNTIY
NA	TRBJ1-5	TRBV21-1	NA	ASSPHGWRHSNQPQH
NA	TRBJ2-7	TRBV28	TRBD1	ATRRGDRVNEQY
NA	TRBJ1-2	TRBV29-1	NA	SAGEGNNYGYT
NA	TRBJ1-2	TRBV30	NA	ASMNQFNYGYT
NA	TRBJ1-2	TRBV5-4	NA	ASSQAPQAGGYT